This T cell receptor beta chain came from a study of OX40 agonist ivuxolimab in advanced cancers. Study summary: In this trial design, patients received ivuxolimab intravenously at 0.01 to 10 mg/kg every 2 weeks.

The study, taken as a whole, reports: Some of the lowest clonal expansion was seen in partial responders at 0.1-3.0 mg/kg. Expanded clones belonging to CD8+ T cells outnumbered, on average, those of CD4+.

The data were produced by immunoSEQ multiplex PCR, yet TCRdb's version contains in-frame clones alone and is incomplete. The profile covers nearly 60,000 clones, with approximately 88% appearing a single time and 3% to 3.5% taken by the ten largest. V was shortened by 6 bases and J by 5 bases, with 8 bases between the two germline ends. Germline loops: CDR1 MNHNS, CDR2 SASEGT. This CDR3 is built from 12 residues. Note on this clone: What it binds is unknown.

Exclusion applied to patients with autoimmune disease history or systemic immunosuppression. The clonotype comes from an adult with an advanced solid tumor such as melanoma, head and neck, liver or kidney cancer. The sequencing here drew on CD4+ or CD8+ T cells sorted from blood, taken in a trial of the OX40 agonist ivuxolimab. The chain couples TRBV6-1 to TRBJ1-5; D ambiguous. CDR3 DNA sequence: TGTGCCAGCAGCCACGGGGATCAGCCCCAGCATTTT. It is translated as CASSHGDQPQHF.